This TCR beta chain was recorded in a study of read filtering for tumor transcriptome and immune sequencing. The V and J ends lost 3 bases and 3 bases respectively, with 9 bases between them. CDR1 DFQATT and CDR2 SNEGSKA come from the germline V gene (reference sequence). The CDR3 runs to 13 residues. Molecular barcoded adaptors covering alpha/delta and beta/gamma chains were used on roughly 370 ng RNA. TCRdb fed the reads into MiXCR, producing one record per CDR3 protein. The sample carries tens of thousands of distinct CDR3 sequences, less than 15% recorded once. At the time of active disease, bone marrow was collected from every patient. This clonotype was observed many times.

Sequencing was carried out using a population of CD138-negative cells sorted from bone marrow. This clonotype was sampled from a donor older than 35 with multiple myeloma. The chain recombines TRBV20-1 with TRBJ2-1; unclear D gene. CDR3: CSARDLNYNEQFF. The CDR3 coding sequence is TGCAGTGCTAGGGACCTGAACTACAATGAGCAGTTCTTC.